What follows are 23 T cell receptor beta chains derived from one specimen sequenced in a study of shared clonotypes between healthy human individuals. Assay used: immunoSEQ multiplex PCR; TCRdb lists only in-frame clones, some missing. Of approximately 500,000 clones in the sample, 90% to 96% were seen once. Sequences were obtained from naive CD4+ T cells sorted from blood. Indicated subset: CD45RA+ positively selected. These receptors came from a woman in her twenties or thirties in good health.

V is TRBV27 and J is TRBJ2-1; 9 bases are shared with TRBD2. V lost 7 bases, J lost 9 bases, and 7 bases stayed unmatched. Germline CDR1 is MNHEY and CDR2 is SMNVEV (reference sequence). The CDR3 has 13 residues. This CDR3 reads CASKPSGNLEQFF. CDR3 nucleotide sequence: TGTGCCAGCAAGCCTAGCGGGAACCTTGAGCAGTTCTTC.

V and J are TRBV18 and TRBJ2-7; D uncertain. Trimming took off 2 bases at V and 2 bases at J, with 10 bases between the two ends. The CDR3 is 14 residues long. Per the germline V gene, CDR1 is KGHSH and CDR2 is LQKENI. CDR3 loop: CASSPSRAPYEQYF. In nucleotides, the CDR3 is TGTGCCAGCTCACCAAGTCGGGCCCCCTACGAGCAGTACTTC.

This chain links TRBV5-1 with TRBJ2-7; 8 bases match TRBD2. The CDR3 totals 16 residues. V lost 4 bases, J lost 3 bases, and 12 bases stayed unmatched. Germline values: CDR1 SGHRS, CDR2 YFSETQ. CDR3 DNA: TGCGCCAGCAGCCTGAGAACCGGGACTAGTAGCTACGAGCAGTACTTC. Translated: CASSLRTGTSSYEQYF.

This sequence joins TRBV5-1 and TRBJ1-1; TRBD1 matches 8 bases. This CDR3 is 14 amino acids long. Trimming at V came to 4 bases and at J to 3 bases, leaving 5 bases not matched to a gene. Germline V lookup: CDR1 SGHRS, CDR2 YFSETQ. This CDR3 is CASSGETGDTEAFF. CDR3 nucleotide sequence: TGCGCCAGCAGCGGGGAGACAGGGGACACTGAAGCTTTCTTT. The full variable domain, its missing parts supplied by reference TRBV5-1 and TRBJ1-1, is KAGVTQTPRYLIKTRGQQVTLSCSPISGHRSVSWYQQTPGQGLQFLFEYFSETQRNKGNFPGRFSGRQFSNSRSEMNVSTLELGDSALYLCASSGETGDTEAFFGQGTRLTVV.

This chain links TRBV19 with TRBJ1-1; 8 bases agree with TRBD1. The CDR3 has 14 amino acids. Trimming took 6 bases from V and 5 from J; bases not matched to a gene: 8. Per the germline V gene, CDR1 is LNHDA and CDR2 is SQIVND (reference sequence). This CDR3 reads CASRPGGGGTEAFF. In DNA form, the CDR3 reads TGTGCCAGTAGACCAGGGGGCGGCGGGACTGAAGCTTTCTTT.

V usage is TRBV7-3 and J usage is TRBJ2-1; tentative D call: TRBD2 (6 bases). V was cut by 1 base and J by 15 bases, with 16 bases left in between. Germline V gene sequence: CDR1 SGHTA, CDR2 FQGTGA. This CDR3 region has 13 residues. The CDR3: CASSLIVGEARFF. The CDR3 coding sequence is TGTGCCAGCAGCTTAATCGTGGGGGAGGCAAGGTTCTTC.

The CDR3 region is CASSLDYSYEQYF. DNA for the CDR3: TGTGCCAGCAGTTTAGACTACTCCTACGAGCAGTACTTC. V usage is TRBV28 and J usage is TRBJ2-7, with a tentative D call TRBD2 (5 bases). Germline V lookup: CDR1 MDHEN, CDR2 SYDVKM. Trimming cost V 2 bases and J 0 bases, with 5 bases left between them. This CDR3 is built from 13 residues.

The V and J genes are TRBV15 and TRBJ1-1, with D tentatively TRBD1 (6 bases). The CDR3 has 16 amino acids. Germline V CDR1 and CDR2: LNHNV, YYDKDF (reference sequence). The V and J ends lost 3 bases and 0 bases respectively, with 14 bases between them. The DNA for the CDR3 is TGTGCCACCAGCAGTGCCAGGGGACTCTTGAACACTGAAGCTTTCTTT. Its protein product is CATSSARGLLNTEAFF. The full variable domain, with the rest looked up from reference TRBV15 and TRBJ1-1, is DAMVIQNPRYQVTQFGKPVTLSCSQTLNHNVMYWYQQKSSQAPKLLFHYYDKDFNNEADTPDNFQSRRPNTSFCFLDIRSPGLGDTAMYLCATSSARGLLNTEAFFGQGTRLTVV.

This sequence joins TRBV5-1 and TRBJ2-5; D is perhaps TRBD2 (6 bases). Germline V gene lookup returns CDR1 SGHRS and CDR2 YFSETQ. V gave up 0 bases and J gave up 1 base, with 13 bases separating them. This CDR3 spans 16 amino acids. This CDR3 is CASSLGVSGSQETQYF. CDR3 DNA sequence: TGCGCCAGCAGCTTGGGGGTATCCGGGAGCCAAGAGACCCAGTACTTC.

The chain uses TRBV6-5 and TRBJ1-2; TRBD1 might be the D (5 bases). Germline CDR1 reads MNHEY; CDR2 reads SVGAGI. The CDR3 runs 13 residues. With 10 bases removed from V and 2 bases from J, the gap between germline ends came to 14 bases. The CDR3 bases are TGTGCCACCCACTTTGGGGGGAACTATGGCTACACCTTC. Protein: CATHFGGNYGYTF.

The chain uses TRBV14 and TRBJ2-1, with TRBD2 matching 7 bases. This CDR3 has 18 amino acids. V lost 1 base, J lost 4 bases, and 13 bases stayed unmatched. The germline CDR1 and CDR2 sequences are SGHDN and FVKESK. The chain's CDR3 is CASSQGSLRGTGYNEQFF. The DNA of the CDR3 is TGTGCCAGCAGCCAAGGTTCTTTGCGGGGGACCGGATACAATGAGCAGTTCTTC.

The rearrangement uses TRBV15 and TRBJ2-7; 9 bases fit TRBD2. The junction had 6 bases not matched to a gene; V was cut back by 0 bases and J by 3 bases. The germline V gene encodes CDR1 LNHNV and CDR2 YYDKDF (reference sequence). CDR3 length: 16 amino acids. The CDR3 nucleotides read TGTGCCACCAGCAGAGATCTGGCTAGCGGGGACTACGAGCAGTACTTC. Its translation: CATSRDLASGDYEQYF.

The genes are TRBV4-2 and TRBJ2-7; D is possibly TRBD1 (6 bases). In germline, CDR1 is LGHNA, CDR2 YNFKEQ. The CDR3 is 17 amino acids. The V and J ends lost 4 bases and 0 bases respectively, with 19 bases between them. This CDR3 is CASSPWGIDRSSYEQYF. As DNA, the CDR3 is TGTGCCAGCAGCCCATGGGGGATAGACAGGAGCTCCTACGAGCAGTACTTC.

V gene TRBV28 combines with J gene TRBJ1-1; tentatively, D is TRBD1 (6 bases). Deletions cut 7 bases from V and 4 bases from J, with 16 bases between. This CDR3 contains 14 residues. The germline V gene has CDR1 MDHEN and CDR2 SYDVKM. CDR3 amino acids: CASKMGGESTEAFF. In DNA form, the CDR3 reads TGTGCCAGCAAAATGGGGGGCGAGAGCACTGAAGCTTTCTTT.

V and J are TRBV5-1 and TRBJ2-1, with TRBD2 matching 8 bases. Germline trimming cut 1 base from V and 0 bases from J; bases unmatched to any gene: 9. CDR3 length equals 18 residues. Germline V gene lookup returns CDR1 SGHRS and CDR2 YFSETQ. The CDR3 loop reads CASSLFTGGPSSYNEQFF. DNA for the CDR3: TGCGCCAGCAGCTTGTTCACGGGAGGGCCTAGCTCCTACAATGAGCAGTTCTTC.

The gene calls are TRBV9 and TRBJ2-5; no definite D call. V dropped 3 bases and J dropped 2 bases, with 17 bases sitting between them. The CDR3 length is 16 residues. Germline CDR1 reads SGDLS; CDR2 reads YYNGEE. For the CDR3, the DNA is TGTGCCAGCAGCGGGCCCACGAGGACCTTACAAGAGACCCAGTACTTC. This gives the protein CASSGPTRTLQETQYF.

V and J are TRBV7-7 and TRBJ2-1; 10 positions match TRBD2. With V trimmed by 5 bases and J by 2 bases, 6 bases remained unmatched. The germline V gene encodes CDR1 SSHAT and CDR2 FNYEAQ (reference sequence). The CDR3 consists of 16 residues. The CDR3 is CASSPIAGGTYNEQFF. As DNA, the CDR3 is TGTGCCAGCAGCCCAATAGCGGGAGGAACCTACAATGAGCAGTTCTTC.

The chain employs TRBV5-1 and TRBJ2-5; possibly TRBD2 for D (5 bases). CDR1 and CDR2 (germline): SGHRS, YFSETQ. The CDR3 spans 14 residues. Between the trimmed V and J ends, which lost 0 bases and 4 bases, there was a span of 10 bases. CDR3 nucleotide sequence: TGCGCCAGCAGCTTGGGGCCCGGAGGAGAGACCCAGTACTTC. Encoded protein: CASSLGPGGETQYF.

This chain connects TRBV5-1 to TRBJ2-1; D gene unclear. The CDR3 has 13 residues. Trimming left V 0 bases short and J 10 bases short, with 11 bases between. Germline loops: CDR1 SGHRS, CDR2 YFSETQ. The CDR3 region is CASSLALSGEQFF. For the CDR3, the DNA is TGCGCCAGCAGCTTGGCCCTTAGTGGGGAGCAGTTCTTC.

The rearrangement joins TRBV18 to TRBJ2-1; possible D gene TRBD2, 5 bases. From germline, CDR1 is KGHSH and CDR2 LQKENI. Deletions cut 3 bases from V and 2 bases from J, with 8 bases between. The CDR3 runs 14 residues. CDR3: CASSPVGTYNEQFF. DNA for the CDR3: TGTGCCAGCTCACCTGTCGGGACCTACAATGAGCAGTTCTTC.

The chain uses TRBV18 and TRBJ2-5; tentative D call: TRBD1 (6 bases). The CDR3 covers 14 residues. Germline values: CDR1 KGHSH, CDR2 LQKENI. The V and J ends lost 2 bases and 11 bases respectively, with 18 bases between them. This CDR3 reads CASSPGNRVREQYF. DNA of the CDR3: TGTGCCAGCTCACCAGGTAACAGGGTCCGAGAGCAGTACTTC.

This sequence joins TRBV7-3 and TRBJ2-1, with 7 nucleotides matching TRBD1. The length of the CDR3 is 13 residues. Trimming took 5 bases from V and 3 from J; bases not matched to a gene: 1. Germline CDR1 is SGHTA and CDR2 is FQGTGA. The CDR3 loop is CASSGTVYNEQFF. CDR3 DNA sequence: TGTGCCAGCAGCGGGACAGTCTACAATGAGCAGTTCTTC. Full variable domain (missing parts from reference TRBV7-3 and TRBJ2-1): GAGVSQTPSNKVTEKGKYVELRCDPISGHTALYWYRQSLGQGPEFLIYFQGTGAADDSGLPNDRFFAVRPEGSVSTLKIQRTERGDSAVYLCASSGTVYNEQFFGPGTRLTVL.

CDR3 sequence (DNA): TGTGCCAGCAGTCCTAGCGGGAGCAACTCGCAGTATTTT. Amino acid sequence: CASSPSGSNSQYF. V gene TRBV27 combines with J gene TRBJ2-3; TRBD2 agrees at 10 bases. Germline V CDR1 and CDR2: MNHEY, SMNVEV (reference sequence). This CDR3 region has 13 residues. V gave up 5 bases and J gave up 10 bases; unmatched junction bases: 6.